This paragraph covers one TCR beta chain sequence. Antigen specificity is unknown. Libraries were prepared by immunoSEQ multiplex PCR; TCRdb keeps only in-frame clonotypes and omits some of them. The data hold around 83,000 clones, with about 91% observed a single time. The data were obtained in a study of T cell responses to AZD1222 COVID-19 vaccine. Findings and limits, study-wide: Vaccine-associated CD4 TCRs spanned spike, dominant at 160-218 and 743-854.

The V and J ends lost 0 bases and 0 bases, in that order; junction bases with no gene match: 7. CDR3 length: 17 amino acids. The germline CDR1 and CDR2 sequences are SGHRS and YFSETQ. The source was peripheral blood, collected on day 0 of AZD1222 vaccination. The clonotype comes from an adult in good health. The rearrangement links TRBV5-1 to TRBJ1-1, with 8 bases fitting TRBD1. CDR3 bases: TGCGCCAGCAGCTTGGCGGCCGCAGGGGGCATGAACACTGAAGCTTTCTTT. Its translation is CASSLAAAGGMNTEAFF.